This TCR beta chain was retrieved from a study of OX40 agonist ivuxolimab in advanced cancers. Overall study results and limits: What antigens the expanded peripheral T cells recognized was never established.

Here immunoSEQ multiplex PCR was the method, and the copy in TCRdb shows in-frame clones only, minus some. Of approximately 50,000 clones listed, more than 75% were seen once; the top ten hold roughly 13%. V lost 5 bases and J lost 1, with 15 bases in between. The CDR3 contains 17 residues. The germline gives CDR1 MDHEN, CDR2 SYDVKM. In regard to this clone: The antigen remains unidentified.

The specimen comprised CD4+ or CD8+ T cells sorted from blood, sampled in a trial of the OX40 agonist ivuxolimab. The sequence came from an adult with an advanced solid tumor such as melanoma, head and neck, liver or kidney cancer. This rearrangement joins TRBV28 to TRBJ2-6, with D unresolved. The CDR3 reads CASSLGRINSGANVLTF. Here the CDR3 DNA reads TGTGCCAGCAGTCTTGGACGAATCAATTCTGGGGCCAACGTCCTGACTTTC. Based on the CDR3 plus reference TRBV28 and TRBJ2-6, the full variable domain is DVKVTQSSRYLVKRTGEKVFLECVQDMDHENMFWYRQDPGLGLRLIYFSYDVKMKEKGDIPEGYSVSREKKERFSLILESASTNQTSMYLCASSLGRINSGANVLTFGAGSRLTVL.